Presented here are 28 T cell receptor beta chains from one specimen sequenced in a study of blood T cell repertoires in COVID-19. Using immunoSEQ multiplex PCR, the repertoire was profiled, and TCRdb retains in-frame clones only, with some absent. In the table there are about 87,000 clones, nearly 90% of which are singletons. Sequencing used peripheral blood. The receptors shown here come from a woman over 75 with active COVID-19.

The chain has TRBV11-3 and TRBJ2-3; D gene unclear. Germline V CDR1 and CDR2: SGHNT, YENEEA. V gave up 5 bases and J gave up 1 base, with 13 bases separating them. The CDR3 runs to 15 residues. CDR3 loop: CASSAGFEGTDTQYF. The CDR3 DNA sequence: TGTGCCAGCAGCGCTGGCTTTGAAGGCACAGATACGCAGTATTTT.

The chain is built from TRBV27 and TRBJ2-7, with 9 bases identical to TRBD2. Trimming took 0 bases from V and 5 from J; bases not matched to a gene: 14. The V gene's germline CDR1 is MNHEY and CDR2 SMNVEV (reference sequence). This CDR3 is 18 amino acids long. The CDR3 DNA reads TGTGCCAGCAGTTTATCTCCCCTACTAGCGGGCCAGGCCCACGAGCAGTACTTC. Translated: CASSLSPLLAGQAHEQYF.

The rearrangement uses TRBV12-3 or TRBV12-4 and TRBJ2-1; 9 positions agree with TRBD2. The CDR3 is 13 amino acids. V trimming: 3 bases; J trimming: 12 bases; junction bases outside the gene matches: 6. CDR3 in DNA: TGTGCCAGCAGTTTGGGTAGCGGGAGATTGCAGTTCTTC. This encodes CASSLGSGRLQFF.

The chain is built from TRBV7-9 and TRBJ2-1, with TRBD2 matching over 8 bases. The CDR3 is 17 amino acids. J was trimmed by 6 bases and V by 3 bases; bases with no gene match: 13. Germline V gene sequence: CDR1 SEHNR, CDR2 FQNEAQ (reference sequence). The DNA of the CDR3 is TGTGCCAGCAGCTTTAAAACCGGGACTAGGCTGGGCAATGAGCAGTTCTTC. As protein: CASSFKTGTRLGNEQFF.

The gene calls are TRBV6-2 or TRBV6-3 and TRBJ2-7, with TRBD1 identical over 9 bases. Germline V gene data show CDR1 as MNHEY and CDR2 as SVGEGT. Trimming cost V 0 bases and J 3 bases; bases outside gene matches: 6. This CDR3 comprises 16 residues. The CDR3 nucleotides read TGTGCCAGCAGTTACTCCGGGACAGGGTTAATCTACGAGCAGTACTTC. This gives the protein CASSYSGTGLIYEQYF.

This chain connects TRBV29-1 to TRBJ2-3, with TRBD2 matching over 12 bases. Germline lookup yields CDR1 SQVTM and CDR2 ANQGSEA. V dropped 7 bases and J dropped 3; count of bases not matched to a gene: 8. This CDR3 region has 15 residues. In DNA form, the CDR3 reads TGCAGCGCTGTGGGGGGACTAGCGGGTACAGATACGCAGTATTTT. It yields the protein CSAVGGLAGTDTQYF.

The rearrangement links TRBV5-1 to TRBJ1-2; the D gene is possibly TRBD1 (5 bases). Trimming stripped 8 bases from V and 8 bases from J, with 16 bases between. Germline CDR1 and CDR2: SGHRS and YFSETQ. The length of the CDR3 is 12 residues. The CDR3 DNA is TGCGCCAGTCACGACAGCTATGTAGGCTACACCTTC. This codes for CASHDSYVGYTF.

The chain carries TRBV11-2 and TRBJ2-2; D ambiguous. Germline CDR1 is SGHAT and CDR2 is FQNNGV. The CDR3 length is 15 residues. The V and J ends lost 3 bases and 3 bases respectively, with 11 bases between them. The CDR3 reads CASSFPGTDTGELFF. In nucleotides, the CDR3 is TGTGCCAGCAGCTTCCCAGGCACAGACACCGGGGAGCTGTTTTTT.

V is TRBV9 and J is TRBJ2-5, with 11 positions matching TRBD2. V lost 0 bases, J lost 5 bases, and 3 bases stayed unmatched. This CDR3 is built from 15 residues. The V gene's germline CDR1 is SGDLS and CDR2 YYNGEE. DNA of the CDR3: TGTGCCAGCAGCGTAGGGGTAGCGGGAGGGGAGACCCAGTACTTC. Protein: CASSVGVAGGETQYF.

This clone has just one count. The J gene is TRBJ1-4, the V gene TRBV5-4; D unresolved. V lost 5 bases and J 7 bases, leaving 21 bases between the germline ends. Per germline, CDR1 SGHNT and CDR2 YYREEE (reference sequence). The CDR3 is made up of 16 amino acids. The DNA for the CDR3 is TGTGCCAGCAGGAAGAACAGCGGGGTAGGAAGTGAAAAACTGTTTTTT. Translation: CASRKNSGVGSEKLFF.

The chain uses TRBV10-3 and TRBJ2-5, with TRBD2 identical over 7 bases. V shed 2 bases, J shed 2 bases, and the junction held 2 bases outside the gene matches. This CDR3 has 14 amino acids. Germline CDR1 and CDR2: ENHRY and SYGVKD. The CDR3 region is CAISEGTTQETQYF. The CDR3 DNA is TGTGCCATCAGTGAGGGGACTACGCAAGAGACCCAGTACTTC.

Only one count was recorded for this clone. This chain uses TRBV24-1 with TRBJ2-3, with D maybe TRBD2 (6 bases). This CDR3 has 13 amino acids. V shed 3 bases and J shed 5 bases, with 8 bases lying between them. Germline-derived CDR1 and CDR2 are KGHDR and SFDVKD. The CDR3 protein is CATSDPGVDTQYF. Written as DNA, the CDR3 is TGTGCCACCAGTGATCCGGGAGTAGATACGCAGTATTTT.

The chain couples TRBV27 to TRBJ2-7; 8 nucleotides align to TRBD2. The CDR3 consists of 13 residues. V dropped 8 bases and J dropped 2; count of bases not matched to a gene: 5. Per germline, CDR1 MNHEY and CDR2 SMNVEV (reference sequence). The CDR3 loop is CASGGGLAYEQYF. CDR3 nucleotide sequence: TGTGCCAGCGGGGGGGGACTAGCCTACGAGCAGTACTTC.

This chain uses TRBV19 with TRBJ2-1; 7 bases line up with TRBD2. The J segment lost 5 bases and the V segment lost 4 bases, leaving 5 bases of the junction unmatched. The CDR3 has 14 amino acids. CDR1 is LNHDA and CDR2 is SQIVND in the germline V gene (reference sequence). In nucleotides, the CDR3 is TGTGCCAGTAGTACTGGACTAGGGGACAATGAGCAGTTCTTC. The encoded protein is CASSTGLGDNEQFF.

V usage is TRBV3-1 (or the pseudogene TRBV3-2) and J usage is TRBJ2-3; TRBD2 matches at 7 bases. The V and J ends lost 1 base and 4 bases, in that order; junction bases with no gene match: 8. The CDR3 has 16 residues. Per the germline V gene, CDR1 is LGHDT and CDR2 is YNNKEL (reference sequence). CDR3 amino acids: CASSQAGGGGADTQYF. The CDR3 DNA reads TGTGCCAGCAGCCAAGCGGGAGGTGGAGGAGCAGATACGCAGTATTTT.

In this sample, this clone turned up a few times. The chain carries TRBV4-1 and TRBJ2-3; 7 nucleotides align to TRBD2. The CDR3 runs to 16 residues. CDR1 MGHRA and CDR2 YSYEKL come from the germline V gene. The J segment lost 5 bases and the V segment lost 3 bases, leaving 11 bases of the junction unmatched. The CDR3 sequence is CASSHGGRELGDTQYF. The CDR3 DNA is TGCGCCAGCAGCCATGGCGGGCGGGAGCTGGGAGATACGCAGTATTTT.

Only a few counts were recorded for this clone. Within the sample, other DNA sequences also encode this same CDR3. The chain couples TRBV18 to TRBJ2-7; D is unresolved. CDR1 KGHSH and CDR2 LQKENI come from the germline V gene. V lost 3 bases and J 0 bases, leaving 3 bases between the germline ends. This CDR3 contains 12 residues. The CDR3 coding sequence is TGTGCCAGCTCACCTAGCTCCTACGAGCAGTACTTC. Its translation: CASSPSSYEQYF.

This rearrangement joins TRBV7-2 to TRBJ2-1; D possibly corresponds to TRBD1 (9 bases). The CDR3 consists of 13 residues. Looked up from germline, CDR1 is SGHTA and CDR2 is FQGNSA. Trimming cost V 4 bases and J 16 bases, with 20 bases left between them. The CDR3 nucleotides read TGTGCCAGCAGCTCCGGGGGGGGGACAGGGATATTCTTC. Protein sequence: CASSSGGGTGIFF.

The chain couples TRBV9 to TRBJ2-1; D may be TRBD1 (6 bases). The CDR3 covers 17 residues. Trimming pared 3 bases from V and 8 bases from J, leaving 24 bases between. The germline V gene encodes CDR1 SGDLS and CDR2 YYNGEE. The CDR3 nucleotides are TGTGCCAGCAGCGCTCAGAGGGTGGGGGCCCCGCGCCATGAGCAGTTCTTC. Translation: CASSAQRVGAPRHEQFF.

The chain couples TRBV6-5 to TRBJ2-7, with a weak D call TRBD2 (6 bases). The CDR3 runs to 14 residues. CDR1 and CDR2 (germline): MNHEY, SVGAGI. Trimming took off 2 bases at V and 4 bases at J, with 12 bases between the two ends. In DNA form, the CDR3 reads TGTGCCAGCAGTTACGCCTGGGACTCTTACGAGCAGTACTTC. Protein sequence: CASSYAWDSYEQYF.

V is TRBV5-1 and J is TRBJ2-1, with 11 bases lining up with TRBD2. V dropped 0 bases and J dropped 7; count of bases not matched to a gene: 3. Germline V gene data show CDR1 as SGHRS and CDR2 as YFSETQ. CDR3 length: 15 amino acids. As DNA, the CDR3 is TGCGCCAGCAGCTTGGGTCTAGCGGGAGGAAATGAGCAGTTCTTC. Translated, it gives CASSLGLAGGNEQFF.

This chain joins TRBV6-5 and TRBJ2-5; possible D gene TRBD2, 5 bases. Looked up from germline, CDR1 is MNHEY and CDR2 is SVGAGI. The CDR3 is 12 residues long. Trimming took 7 bases from V and 7 from J, leaving 13 bases between them. Here the CDR3 DNA reads TGTGCCAGCAACCTCCCCAGCGGGACCCAGTACTTC. Amino acids: CASNLPSGTQYF.

V gene TRBV10-3 combines with J gene TRBJ2-2; 11 nucleotides align to TRBD2. Germline V gives CDR1 ENHRY, CDR2 SYGVKD. The CDR3 runs to 15 residues. V was clipped by 4 bases and J by 5 bases; unmatched bases: 3. Here the CDR3 reads CAISVASGRTGELFF. CDR3 coding DNA: TGTGCCATCAGTGTAGCTAGCGGGAGGACCGGGGAGCTGTTTTTT.

The chain combines TRBV5-4 with TRBJ1-1; 7 bases line up with TRBD1. Per the germline V gene, CDR1 is SGHNT and CDR2 is YYREEE (reference sequence). The CDR3 is made up of 13 amino acids. V was clipped by 4 bases and J by 4 bases; unmatched bases: 4. The CDR3 sequence: CASSLDRVTEAFF. The CDR3 DNA reads TGTGCCAGCAGCCTTGACAGGGTCACTGAAGCTTTCTTT.

The rearrangement joins TRBV7-3 to TRBJ1-1, with D perhaps TRBD1 (6 bases). Germline V gives CDR1 SGHTA, CDR2 FQGTGA. V was pared by 8 bases and J by 8 bases, with 21 bases between. This CDR3 has 14 amino acids. The CDR3 here is CASSSGGGTTEAFF. The CDR3 nucleotides are TGTGCCAGCTCTTCGGGAGGGGGGACAACCGAAGCTTTCTTT.

V usage is TRBV3-1 (or the pseudogene TRBV3-2) and J usage is TRBJ1-1; possibly TRBD1 for D (6 bases). Germline loops: CDR1 LGHDT, CDR2 YNNKEL (reference sequence). The CDR3 has 13 amino acids. V lost 5 bases and J lost 3, with 10 bases in between. The CDR3 sequence is CASSYTGYTEAFF. CDR3 nucleotide sequence: TGTGCCAGCAGCTACACAGGGTACACTGAAGCTTTCTTT.

This rearrangement joins TRBV7-9 to TRBJ2-7, with TRBD1 matching 11 bases. Germline V CDR1 and CDR2: SEHNR, FQNEAQ (reference sequence). The CDR3 loop spans 15 amino acids. The V gene end was trimmed by 5 bases and the J gene end by 3 bases; junction bases not matched to a gene: 6. CDR3 DNA sequence: TGTGCCAGCAGCCTCGGACAGGGGGCTTTCTACGAGCAGTACTTC. It specifies CASSLGQGAFYEQYF. Using reference TRBV7-9 and TRBJ2-7 for the parts outside the CDR3, the full variable domain is DTGVSQNPRHKITKRGQNVTFRCDPISEHNRLYWYRQTLGQGPEFLTYFQNEAQLEKSRLLSDRFSAERPKGSFSTLEIQRTEQGDSAMYLCASSLGQGAFYEQYFGPGTRLTVT.

This clone showed up just once. The chain carries TRBV7-3 and TRBJ2-3; tentatively, D is TRBD2 (6 bases). The V gene lost 5 bases and the J gene lost 3 bases, with 15 bases spanning the gap. Germline CDR1 SGHTA, CDR2 FQGTGA. The CDR3 totals 15 residues. The CDR3 protein is CASSLGPGSTDTQYF. CDR3 in DNA: TGTGCCAGCAGCCTCGGCCCCGGGAGTACAGATACGCAGTATTTT.